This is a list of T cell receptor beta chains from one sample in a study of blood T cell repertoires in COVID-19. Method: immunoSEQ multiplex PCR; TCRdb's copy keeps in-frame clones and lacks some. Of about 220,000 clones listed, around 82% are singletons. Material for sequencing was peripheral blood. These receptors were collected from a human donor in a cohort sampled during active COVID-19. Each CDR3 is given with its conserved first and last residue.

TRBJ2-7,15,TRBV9,CASTVNSGSTHEQYF
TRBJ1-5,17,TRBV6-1,CASSEFSGTGISQPQHF
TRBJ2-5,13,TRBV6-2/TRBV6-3,CASSYGSGETQYF
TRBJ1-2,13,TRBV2,CASSGRGWYGYTF
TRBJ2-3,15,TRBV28,CASRTSGGAADTQYF
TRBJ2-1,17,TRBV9,CASSTLGGQVTYNEQFF
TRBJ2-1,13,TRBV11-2,CASSFNRDNEQFF
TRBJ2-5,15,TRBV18,CASSSSGSRWETQYF
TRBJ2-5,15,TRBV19,CASSIVGRPQETQYF
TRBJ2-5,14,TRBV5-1,CASSLEQRQETQYF
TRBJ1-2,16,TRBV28,CASSLVAGRTGYGYTF
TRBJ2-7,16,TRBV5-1,CASSQGQGWRVYEQYF
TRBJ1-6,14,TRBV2,CASSRTGYNSPLHF
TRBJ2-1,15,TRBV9,CASSAGRGGMDEQFF
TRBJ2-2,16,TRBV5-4,CASSLILRGGAGELFF
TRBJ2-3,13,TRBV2,CASENSPGGTQYF
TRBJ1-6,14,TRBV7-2,CASRHRGDNSPLHF
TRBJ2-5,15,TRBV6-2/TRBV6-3,CASSYSKGEGETQYF
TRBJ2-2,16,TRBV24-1,CATSDPTGENTGELFF
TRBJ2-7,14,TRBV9,CASSVAPGSQEQYF
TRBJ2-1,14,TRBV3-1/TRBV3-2,CASSQGRQYNEQFF
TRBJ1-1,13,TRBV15,CATRVGGFTEAFF
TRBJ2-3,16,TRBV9,CASSAGTSGGGDTQYF
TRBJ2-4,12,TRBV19,CASRGQDYIQYF
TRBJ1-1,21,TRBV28,CASSLWLQGTYRNQMNTEAFF
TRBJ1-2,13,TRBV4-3,CASSQDPQGGYTF
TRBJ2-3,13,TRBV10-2,CASRLGQADTQYF
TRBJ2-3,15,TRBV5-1,CASSYGPATTDTQYF
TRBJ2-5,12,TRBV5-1,CASSLAQETQYF
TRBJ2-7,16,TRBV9,CASSSSGGGGANEQYF
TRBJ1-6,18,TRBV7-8,CASSSPKGRGKNNSPLHF
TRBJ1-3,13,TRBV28,CASSPGRGNTIYF
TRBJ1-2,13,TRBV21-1,CASTDRDDYGYTF
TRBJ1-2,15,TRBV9,CASSARDMVPYGYTF
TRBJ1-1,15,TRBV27,CASSKGQRGNTEAFF
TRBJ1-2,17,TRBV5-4,CASSFKGGQAAFYGYTF
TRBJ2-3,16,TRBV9,CASSVEVGGNTDTQYF
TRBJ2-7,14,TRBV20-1,CSASWSSGRSEQYF
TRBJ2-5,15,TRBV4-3,CASSQSWGEGETQYF
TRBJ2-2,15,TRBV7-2,CASSLAQQNTGELFF